This T cell receptor beta chain was profiled in a study of T cells in Graves' hyperthyroidism and ophthalmopathy. Study background: Blood from the periphery was taken at initial diagnosis, before any treatment.

This clonotype was recorded many times. Germline CDR1 is ENHRY and CDR2 is SYGVKD. The CDR3 covers 14 residues. V lost 2 bases, J lost 2 bases, and 10 bases lay in between. Regions amplified from RNA transcripts were the TCR beta CDR3 regions. A first-round RT-PCR of the TCR CDR3 used the HTBI primer set. MiXCR, run by TCRdb on the multiplex PCR reads, gives a single entry per CDR3 protein. The table shows roughly 630,000 distinct CDR3 sequences, with less than 20% occurring only once. Criteria for exclusion of patients were uncontrolled infection, other autoimmune disease, pregnancy or lactation. Clinicians diagnosed patients from clinical symptoms, serum thyroxine and TRAb, thyroid ultrasound and orbital computed tomography.

This TCR came from a young woman with Graves' hyperthyroidism. Material for sequencing was blood. This chain uses TRBV10-3 with TRBJ2-7; a possible D gene is TRBD2 (5 bases). CDR3 DNA sequence: TGTGCCATCAGTGAGGGAGTAGCGACCTACGAGCAGTACTTC. Encoded protein: CAISEGVATYEQYF.